Reported below is one T cell receptor beta chain. Its antigen is currently unknown. These data belong to a study of OX40 agonist ivuxolimab in advanced cancers. For the study at large: Patients undergoing dose escalation presented with hepatocellular carcinoma, melanoma, renal cell or head and neck cancer. Partial responses were observed in three patients, of whom one had hepatocellular carcinoma and two had cutaneous melanoma. Study-wide results and limits: CD4+ and CD8+ blood T cells expanded clonally by week 6 at 0.1 to 3.0 mg/kg.

The table came from immunoSEQ multiplex PCR; TCRdb's copy has only in-frame clones and leaves some out. The sample yields around 94,000 clones, 92% seen once. The CDR3 spans 12 residues. From germline, CDR1 is MNHNY and CDR2 SVGAGI (reference sequence). Trimming stripped 7 bases from V and 6 bases from J, with 10 bases between. The material was CD4+ or CD8+ T cells sorted from blood, obtained in a trial of the OX40 agonist ivuxolimab. The sequence came from an adult with an advanced solid tumor such as melanoma, head and neck, liver or kidney cancer. The chain carries TRBV6-6 and TRBJ2-1; D is uncertain. In DNA, the CDR3 is TGTGCCAGCATCGGGCGGAGCAATGAGCAGTTCTTC. Translating gives CASIGRSNEQFF.